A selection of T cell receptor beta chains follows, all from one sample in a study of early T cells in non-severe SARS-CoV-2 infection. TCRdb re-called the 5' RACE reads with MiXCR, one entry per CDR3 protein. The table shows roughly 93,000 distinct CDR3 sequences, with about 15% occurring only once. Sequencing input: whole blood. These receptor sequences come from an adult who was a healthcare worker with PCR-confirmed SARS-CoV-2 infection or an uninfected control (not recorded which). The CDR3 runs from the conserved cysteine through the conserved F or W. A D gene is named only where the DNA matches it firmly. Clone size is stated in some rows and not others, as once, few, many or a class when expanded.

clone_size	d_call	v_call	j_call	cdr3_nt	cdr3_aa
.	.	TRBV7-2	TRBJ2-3	TGTGCCAGCAGCTTTGGGCGGTACACAGATACGCAGTATTTT	CASSFGRYTDTQYF
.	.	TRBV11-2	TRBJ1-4	TGTGCCAGCAGCTTAGATCGGGGGTCAGTGACTAATGAAAAACTGTTTTTT	CASSLDRGSVTNEKLFF
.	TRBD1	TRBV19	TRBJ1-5	TGTGCCAGTAGTATTCTCGGGACAGATAGCAATCAGCCCCAGCATTTT	CASSILGTDSNQPQHF
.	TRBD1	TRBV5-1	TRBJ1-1	TGCGCCAGCAGCCGGGACAGGGGTCAGAACACTGAAGCTTTCTTT	CASSRDRGQNTEAFF
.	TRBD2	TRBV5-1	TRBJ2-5	TGCGCCAGCAGCTTGGATGCTAGCGGGGGGGCCGCAGAGACCCAGTACTTC	CASSLDASGGAAETQYF
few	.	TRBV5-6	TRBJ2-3	TGTGCCAGCAGCTTGGTTCCAGGGTTCACAGATACGCAGTATTTT	CASSLVPGFTDTQYF
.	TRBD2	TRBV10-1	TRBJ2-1	TGCGCCAGCAGTGAGTCGGCGAGCGGGGGGATTAGGAATGAGCAGTTCTTC	CASSESASGGIRNEQFF
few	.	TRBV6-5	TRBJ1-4	TGTGCCAGCAGTTATTCGGAGGCGGGGGAAAAACTGTTTTTT	CASSYSEAGEKLFF
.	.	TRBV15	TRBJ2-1	TGTGCCACCAGCAGCCCCTCGGCGGACAGCTACAATGAGCAGTTCTTC	CATSSPSADSYNEQFF
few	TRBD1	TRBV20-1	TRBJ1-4	TGCAGTGCAGACAGGGGAAATGGTGAAAAACTGTTTTTT	CSADRGNGEKLFF
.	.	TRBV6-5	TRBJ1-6	TGTGCCAGCAGCTACGATGTGTATAATTCACCCCTCCACTTT	CASSYDVYNSPLHF
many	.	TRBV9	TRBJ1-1	TGTGCCAGCAGCGGTACAGGTCTCGCTGAAGCTTTCTTT	CASSGTGLAEAFF
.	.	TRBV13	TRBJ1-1	TGTGCCAGCAGCCCAAGGTACTACCTGAACACTGAAGCTTTCTTT	CASSPRYYLNTEAFF
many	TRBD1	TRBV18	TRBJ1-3	TGTGCCAGCTCACCCCGGACAGGGTTACCTGGAAACACCATATATTTT	CASSPRTGLPGNTIYF
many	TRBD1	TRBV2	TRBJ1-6	TGTGCCAGCAGACTCACGGGACAGTGGGGCTATAATTCACCCCTCCACTTT	CASRLTGQWGYNSPLHF
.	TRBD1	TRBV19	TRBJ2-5	TGTGCCAGTAGTGCATCGGGACAGGGGGCGTCGTTGAAGGAGACCCAGTACTTC	CASSASGQGASLKETQYF
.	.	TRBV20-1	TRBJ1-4	TGCAGTGCTAGTCCTGGGGCAACTAATGAAAAACTGTTTTTT	CSASPGATNEKLFF
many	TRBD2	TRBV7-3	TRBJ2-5	TGTGCCAGCAGCGCGGGGGGCCAAGAGACCCAGTACTTC	CASSAGGQETQYF
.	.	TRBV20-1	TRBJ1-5	TGCAGTGCTACGCAGGGAAGGGACAATCAGCCCCAGCATTTT	CSATQGRDNQPQHF
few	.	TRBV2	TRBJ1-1	TGTGCCAGCAGTTCGCGAAGATTGACTGAAGCTTTCTTT	CASSSRRLTEAFF
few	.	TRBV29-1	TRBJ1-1	TGCAGCGTTCTGGCAGGGGAAACTGAAGCTTTCTTT	CSVLAGETEAFF
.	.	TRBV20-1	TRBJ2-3	TGCAGTGCTGGAACCCAAAAGGGCACAGATACGCAGTATTTT	CSAGTQKGTDTQYF
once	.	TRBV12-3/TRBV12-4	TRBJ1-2	TGTGCCAGCAGTTTGGGCCTGTCCCTACCATATGGCTACACCTTC	CASSLGLSLPYGYTF
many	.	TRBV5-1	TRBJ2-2	TGCGCCAGCAGCTTGGGGGGGCGAAGCACCGGGGAGCTGTTTTTT	CASSLGGRSTGELFF
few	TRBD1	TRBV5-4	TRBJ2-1	TGTGCCAGCAGCCTCCCGACAGGGGGCTACAATGAGCAGTTCTTC	CASSLPTGGYNEQFF
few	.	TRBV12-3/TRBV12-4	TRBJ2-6	TGTGCCAGCAGCGAGTATCTTACTGGGGCCAACGTCCTGACTTTC	CASSEYLTGANVLTF
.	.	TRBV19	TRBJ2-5	TGTGCCAGTAGTATTCAGGGGACGTACCAAGAGACCCAGTACTTC	CASSIQGTYQETQYF
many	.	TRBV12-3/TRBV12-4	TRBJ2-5	TGTGCCAGCAGGCACGGACAAGAGACCCAGTACTTC	CASRHGQETQYF
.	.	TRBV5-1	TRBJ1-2	TGCGCCAGCAGCCGCTCGGGGCTCCCGGGAGGGGATGGCTACACCTTC	CASSRSGLPGGDGYTF
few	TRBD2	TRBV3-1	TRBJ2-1	TGTGCCAGCAGCCAAGATATCTTCGCGGGGGAAGGTGAGCAGTTCTTC	CASSQDIFAGEGEQFF
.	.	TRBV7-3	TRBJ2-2	TGTGCCAGCAGCTTAAACCCAGGGGCCAGCGGGGAGCTGTTTTTT	CASSLNPGASGELFF
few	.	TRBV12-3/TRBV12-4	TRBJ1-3	TGTGCCAGCAGTTCCACTCCCCCCGCTGGAAACACCATATATTTT	CASSSTPPAGNTIYF
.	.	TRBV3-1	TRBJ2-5	TGTGCCAGCAGCCAATGGGACTTCCAAGAGACCCAGTACTTC	CASSQWDFQETQYF